Below, 31 T cell receptor beta chains from the same sample are listed, as sequenced in a study of metastatic and nonmetastatic thyroid tumors (dated by TCRdb to between 2020 and 2021). No patient had received any treatment before thyroid surgery. Library preparation employed PCR. The sequencer listed for this sample is Illumina HiSeq 4000. The public reads were run again by TCRdb, first through fastp at Q25 and then through MiXCR, and only productive beta chains were kept. The sample has about 56,000 clones on record, roughly 30% of them singletons. 15% to 20% of the sample is taken by the ten largest. Sequencing was carried out using blood. The receptors originated from a female donor with papillary thyroid cancer or a benign thyroid nodule (not recorded which). Some clones in this sample may be carry-over from other donors' samples.

This clone has at least ten counts. This chain joins TRBV27 and TRBJ2-1, with D possibly matching TRBD2 (6 bases). Trimming cost V 7 bases and J 0 bases, with 10 bases left between them. The CDR3 loop spans 14 amino acids. The germline V gene encodes CDR1 MNHEY and CDR2 SMNVEV (reference sequence). The CDR3 loop is CASNGGGSYNEQFF. For the CDR3, the DNA is TGTGCCAGCAATGGGGGAGGCTCCTACAATGAGCAGTTCTTC.

The J gene is TRBJ1-2, the V gene TRBV20-1; D gene unclear. The V end lost 6 bases, the J end lost 8 bases, and 25 bases lay between the germline ends. CDR3 length: 15 residues. CDR1 is DFQATT, CDR2 SNEGSKA, per germline (reference sequence). This chain's CDR3 is CSAFGRLRLSGGYTF. The CDR3 coding sequence is TGCAGTGCCTTCGGGCGCCTTCGACTTTCGGGGGGCTACACCTTC.

This clone was counted only a few times. Germline and junction disagree at one end, which may indicate a read error. The J gene is TRBJ2-5, the V gene TRBV28, with D maybe TRBD1 (6 bases). CDR3 length: 13 amino acids. The germline V gene encodes CDR1 MDHEN and CDR2 SYDVKM. The DNA of the CDR3 is TGTGCCAGCAGCCCGGACAGCAAAGAGATCCAGTACTTC. Its protein product is CASSPDSKEIQYF.

V usage is TRBV6-4 and J usage is TRBJ2-2; a weak D match, TRBD2 (5 bases). Germline values: CDR1 MRHNA, CDR2 SNTAGT. CDR3 length: 13 amino acids. V was trimmed by 7 bases and J by 3 bases, leaving 9 bases between them. CDR3 in amino acids: CASKASYTGELFF. The CDR3 DNA follows: TGTGCCAGCAAGGCTAGCTACACCGGGGAGCTGTTTTTT.

This chain links TRBV4-2 with TRBJ2-1; 9 positions agree with TRBD1. V was clipped by 4 bases and J by 0 bases; unmatched bases: 25. The CDR3 extends over 23 amino acids. The germline gives CDR1 LGHNA, CDR2 YNFKEQ. In nucleotides, the CDR3 is TGTGCCAGCAGCCCGCCGAGGGACAGGGAGTTCCCAAAGATCCCTGCCTCCTACAATGAGCAGTTCTTC. It specifies CASSPPRDREFPKIPASYNEQFF.

The rearrangement links TRBV20-1 to TRBJ1-5; D may be TRBD1 (5 bases). This CDR3 is 13 amino acids long. V was clipped by 3 bases and J by 5 bases, with 11 bases between them. Germline V gives CDR1 DFQATT, CDR2 SNEGSKA (reference sequence). CDR3 DNA sequence: TGCAGTGCTAGCGGCCAGGGTTATCAGCCCCAGCATTTT. It yields the protein CSASGQGYQPQHF.

By proportion, this clone is medium-sized. The chain links TRBV19 to TRBJ2-3, with 10 bases fitting TRBD1. This CDR3 comprises 16 residues. The junction had 10 bases not matched to a gene; V was cut back by 5 bases and J by 5 bases. Germline assignment: CDR1 LNHDA and CDR2 SQIVND (reference sequence). CDR3 bases: TGTGCCAGTAGTCTCGTGACAGGGGGCAGTGGAGATACGCAGTATTTT. This gives the protein CASSLVTGGSGDTQYF.

The chain couples TRBV25-1 to TRBJ1-6; D is undetermined. CDR1 is MGHDK, CDR2 SYGVNS, per germline. Between the trimmed V and J ends, which lost 5 bases and 10 bases, there was a span of 9 bases. The CDR3 consists of 12 residues. Written as DNA, the CDR3 is TGTGCCAGCAGTATAGGATGGTCACCCCTCCACTTT. Protein: CASSIGWSPLHF.

Relative to its sample, this clone is medium-sized. The V call is TRBV6-4, the J call TRBJ2-2; TRBD2 matches at 9 bases. The J segment lost 1 base and the V segment lost 0 bases, leaving 0 bases of the junction unmatched. The CDR3 length is 16 residues. CDR1 and CDR2 from the germline V gene are MRHNA and SNTAGT. CDR3 nucleotide sequence: TGTGCCAGCAGTGACTCGACTAGCGGGAACACCGGGGAGCTGTTTTTT. This codes for CASSDSTSGNTGELFF.

This chain connects TRBV5-5 to TRBJ1-5; maybe TRBD1 (5 bases). The CDR3 has 14 residues. The germline V gene encodes CDR1 SGHKS and CDR2 YYEKEE (reference sequence). V lost 1 base and J lost 5, with 10 bases in between. The CDR3 DNA follows: TGTGCCAGCAGCTTGTTAACGGGGGATCAGCCCCAGCATTTT. Amino acids: CASSLLTGDQPQHF.

The J gene is TRBJ2-7, the V gene TRBV7-9; 10 bases map to TRBD1. Per germline, CDR1 SEHNR and CDR2 FQNEAQ (reference sequence). CDR3 size: 13 residues. The V and J ends lost 8 bases and 6 bases, in that order; junction bases with no gene match: 7. CDR3 sequence reads: CASCRDRGSEQYF. CDR3 sequence (DNA): TGTGCCAGCTGCCGGGACAGGGGTTCCGAGCAGTACTTC.

There are a few counts of this clone. The gene calls are TRBV12-5 and TRBJ1-1; TRBD1 aligns across 7 bases. V lost 6 bases and J lost 3; bases outside the gene matches: 10. The CDR3 is 15 amino acids. The germline V gene encodes CDR1 LGHNT and CDR2 FRNRAP. CDR3 sequence: CASGPNRGWDTEAFF. The CDR3 DNA reads as TGTGCTAGTGGACCCAACAGGGGATGGGACACTGAAGCTTTCTTT.

The chain links TRBV10-1 to TRBJ1-5; unclear D gene. Germline V lookup: CDR1 WNHNN, CDR2 SYGVQD (reference sequence). Trimming took off 0 bases at V and 7 bases at J, with 7 bases between the two ends. This CDR3 region has 13 residues. CDR3 loop: CASSESKEQPQHF. In nucleotides, the CDR3 is TGCGCCAGCAGTGAGTCCAAGGAGCAGCCCCAGCATTTT.

The genes are TRBV5-1 and TRBJ2-2; 9 nucleotides match TRBD1. Germline CDR1 and CDR2: SGHRS and YFSETQ. V trimming: 4 bases; J trimming: 5 bases; junction bases outside the gene matches: 6. The CDR3 runs to 15 residues. CDR3 amino acids: CASSTIGQGTGELFF. The CDR3 DNA sequence: TGCGCCAGCAGCACTATTGGACAGGGGACCGGGGAGCTGTTTTTT.

This clone was seen a few times. V usage is TRBV10-2 and J usage is TRBJ2-7; 12 nucleotides align to TRBD2. CDR1 and CDR2 from the germline V gene are WSHSY and SAAADI. The CDR3 length is 17 residues. J was trimmed by 7 bases and V by 1 base; bases with no gene match: 11. The CDR3, as DNA: TGCGCCAGCAGTGAGTGGGGACTAGCGGGTCCCCCTTGGGAGCAGTACTTC. Its translation: CASSEWGLAGPPWEQYF.

V is TRBV6-5 and J is TRBJ1-2; 7 bases match TRBD1. CDR1 is MNHEY and CDR2 is SVGAGI in the germline V gene. Unmatched junction bases numbered 12, after V lost 2 bases and J lost 3 bases. The CDR3 is 17 residues long. The CDR3 sequence is CASSYLGATGHYYGYTF. In DNA form, the CDR3 reads TGTGCCAGCAGTTACCTCGGCGCGACAGGGCATTACTATGGCTACACCTTC.

This clone appeared many times. The chain employs TRBV20-1 and TRBJ2-7; 10 nucleotides line up with TRBD2. The CDR3 consists of 14 residues. Germline V gives CDR1 DFQATT, CDR2 SNEGSKA (reference sequence). The junction had 9 bases not matched to a gene; V was cut back by 6 bases and J by 4 bases. CDR3 in DNA: TGCAGTGCACTCGGACTAGCGGCGCCGTACGAGCAGTACTTC. Translated, it gives CSALGLAAPYEQYF.

This clone was found a few times. J is TRBJ2-5 and V is TRBV6-1, with 7 bases matching TRBD1. The length of the CDR3 is 15 residues. Unmatched junction bases numbered 11, after V lost 5 bases and J lost 5 bases. Per germline, CDR1 MNHNS and CDR2 SASEGT. The CDR3 DNA follows: TGTGCCAGCAGTTTTCCCCGGGGACAGTCGGAGACCCAGTACTTC. It specifies CASSFPRGQSETQYF.

V gene TRBV2 combines with J gene TRBJ2-1; D remains unclear. The CDR3 is 11 residues long. CDR1 and CDR2 (germline): SNHLY, FYNNEI. Trimming stripped 8 bases from V and 9 bases from J, with 11 bases between. The CDR3 loop is CASGTYGEQFF. As DNA, the CDR3 is TGTGCCAGCGGAACGTACGGTGAGCAGTTCTTC.

This chain connects TRBV28 to TRBJ2-6; D gene ambiguous. The CDR3 has 14 amino acids. Deletions cut 5 bases from V and 0 bases from J, with 5 bases between. From germline, CDR1 is MDHEN and CDR2 SYDVKM. The CDR3 region is CASSLFSGANVLTF. DNA for the CDR3: TGTGCCAGCAGTCTCTTCTCTGGGGCCAACGTCCTGACTTTC.

This chain connects TRBV14 to TRBJ1-3; unclear D gene. The CDR3 is 15 amino acids. Germline V CDR1 and CDR2: SGHDN, FVKESK. Trimming removed 1 base at V and 8 bases at J, with 15 bases between. The CDR3 region is CASSQVLGVWDTIYF. CDR3 nucleotide sequence: TGTGCCAGCAGCCAAGTATTAGGCGTTTGGGACACCATATATTTT.

The chain couples TRBV27 to TRBJ2-3, with TRBD2 matching over 11 bases. V dropped 6 bases and J dropped 5; count of bases not matched to a gene: 13. Germline CDR1 reads MNHEY; CDR2 reads SMNVEV (reference sequence). CDR3 length equals 17 residues. CDR3: CASSLNTSGSPEDTQYF. As DNA, the CDR3 is TGTGCCAGCAGCCTTAATACTAGCGGGAGCCCGGAAGATACGCAGTATTTT.

This clone was picked up a small number of times. This rearrangement joins TRBV10-3 to TRBJ2-2, with a weak D call TRBD2 (6 bases). This CDR3 region has 16 residues. Trimming left V 4 bases short and J 1 base short, with 13 bases between. The germline gives CDR1 ENHRY, CDR2 SYGVKD. Written as DNA, the CDR3 is TGTGCCATCAGTGGGAATAGCGGAGTGAACACCGGGGAGCTGTTTTTT. Residues: CAISGNSGVNTGELFF.

This clone has more than one count but fewer than ten. This CDR3 reads CASSREWVGFNEQFF. CDR3 bases: TGTGCCAGCAGTAGAGAGTGGGTGGGATTCAATGAGCAGTTCTTC. V gene TRBV27 combines with J gene TRBJ2-1, with D unresolved. The CDR3 runs to 15 residues. Germline V gene sequence: CDR1 MNHEY, CDR2 SMNVEV (reference sequence). V gave up 5 bases and J gave up 6 bases, with 17 bases separating them.

The CDR3 DNA sequence: TGTGCCAGCAGTTACATTAGCGGGGGGGTTGGTGAGCAGTTCTTC. It is translated as CASSYISGGVGEQFF. J is TRBJ2-1 and V is TRBV6-5; 11 nucleotides agree with TRBD2. From germline, CDR1 is MNHEY and CDR2 SVGAGI. CDR3 length equals 15 residues. V gave up 2 bases and J gave up 9 bases; unmatched junction bases: 6.

CDR3 DNA: TGTGCCACCAGCAGAGCCTACAGAGGGGCTGGGGAGACCCAGTACTTC. It specifies CATSRAYRGAGETQYF. The V and J genes are TRBV15 and TRBJ2-5, with D perhaps matching TRBD1 or TRBD2 (5 bases each). Trimming took off 1 base at V and 5 bases at J, with 17 bases between the two ends. The length of the CDR3 is 16 residues. Germline lookup yields CDR1 LNHNV and CDR2 YYDKDF (reference sequence).

The chain carries TRBV3-1 and TRBJ2-7, with a weak D call TRBD2 (5 bases). V lost 4 bases, J lost 1 base, and 11 bases lay in between. This CDR3 is 14 amino acids long. Germline loops: CDR1 LGHDT, CDR2 YNNKEL (reference sequence). In DNA, the CDR3 is TGTGCCAGCAGCCGACTAACCGAATCCTACGAGCAGTACTTC. Translation gives CASSRLTESYEQYF.

The V call is TRBV9, the J call TRBJ1-1, with D uncertain. The ends were cut back, 0 bases at V and 5 bases at J, with 8 bases in the middle. The CDR3 spans 13 residues. The V gene's germline CDR1 is SGDLS and CDR2 YYNGEE. DNA for the CDR3: TGTGCCAGCAGCGTAGAAGGTAAAACTGAAGCTTTCTTT. Translated, it gives CASSVEGKTEAFF.

In its sample, this clone was seen a few times. CDR3: CASSSETGNTIYF. The CDR3 nucleotides read TGCGCCAGCAGCAGTGAGACAGGAAACACCATATATTTT. The V call is TRBV5-1, the J call TRBJ1-3; D unclear. V was cut by 4 bases and J by 4 bases, with 9 bases left in between. The CDR3 has 13 amino acids. Looked up from germline, CDR1 is SGHRS and CDR2 is YFSETQ. Based on the CDR3 plus reference TRBV5-1 and TRBJ1-3, the full variable domain is KAGVTQTPRYLIKTRGQQVTLSCSPISGHRSVSWYQQTPGQGLQFLFEYFSETQRNKGNFPGRFSGRQFSNSRSEMNVSTLELGDSALYLCASSSETGNTIYFGEGSWLTVV.

This clone showed up just a few times. The CDR3 loop is CATSDTATDTQYF. The CDR3 DNA reads as TGTGCCACCAGTGATACAGCAACAGATACGCAGTATTTT. This chain connects TRBV24-1 to TRBJ2-3; no clear D. V shed 3 bases and J shed 3 bases, with 6 bases lying between them. The CDR3 is 13 residues long. CDR1 and CDR2 (germline): KGHDR, SFDVKD.

As to this clone: A much larger clonotype is one base distant, so this may be a read error. The chain links TRBV12-3 or TRBV12-4 to TRBJ2-3; D might be TRBD2 (6 bases). Trimming left V 7 bases short and J 12 bases short, with 20 bases between. There are 13 residues in the CDR3. This CDR3 reads CASNWESGEIQYF. CDR3 coding DNA: TGTGCCAGCAATTGGGAATCGGGGGAAATTCAGTATTTT.